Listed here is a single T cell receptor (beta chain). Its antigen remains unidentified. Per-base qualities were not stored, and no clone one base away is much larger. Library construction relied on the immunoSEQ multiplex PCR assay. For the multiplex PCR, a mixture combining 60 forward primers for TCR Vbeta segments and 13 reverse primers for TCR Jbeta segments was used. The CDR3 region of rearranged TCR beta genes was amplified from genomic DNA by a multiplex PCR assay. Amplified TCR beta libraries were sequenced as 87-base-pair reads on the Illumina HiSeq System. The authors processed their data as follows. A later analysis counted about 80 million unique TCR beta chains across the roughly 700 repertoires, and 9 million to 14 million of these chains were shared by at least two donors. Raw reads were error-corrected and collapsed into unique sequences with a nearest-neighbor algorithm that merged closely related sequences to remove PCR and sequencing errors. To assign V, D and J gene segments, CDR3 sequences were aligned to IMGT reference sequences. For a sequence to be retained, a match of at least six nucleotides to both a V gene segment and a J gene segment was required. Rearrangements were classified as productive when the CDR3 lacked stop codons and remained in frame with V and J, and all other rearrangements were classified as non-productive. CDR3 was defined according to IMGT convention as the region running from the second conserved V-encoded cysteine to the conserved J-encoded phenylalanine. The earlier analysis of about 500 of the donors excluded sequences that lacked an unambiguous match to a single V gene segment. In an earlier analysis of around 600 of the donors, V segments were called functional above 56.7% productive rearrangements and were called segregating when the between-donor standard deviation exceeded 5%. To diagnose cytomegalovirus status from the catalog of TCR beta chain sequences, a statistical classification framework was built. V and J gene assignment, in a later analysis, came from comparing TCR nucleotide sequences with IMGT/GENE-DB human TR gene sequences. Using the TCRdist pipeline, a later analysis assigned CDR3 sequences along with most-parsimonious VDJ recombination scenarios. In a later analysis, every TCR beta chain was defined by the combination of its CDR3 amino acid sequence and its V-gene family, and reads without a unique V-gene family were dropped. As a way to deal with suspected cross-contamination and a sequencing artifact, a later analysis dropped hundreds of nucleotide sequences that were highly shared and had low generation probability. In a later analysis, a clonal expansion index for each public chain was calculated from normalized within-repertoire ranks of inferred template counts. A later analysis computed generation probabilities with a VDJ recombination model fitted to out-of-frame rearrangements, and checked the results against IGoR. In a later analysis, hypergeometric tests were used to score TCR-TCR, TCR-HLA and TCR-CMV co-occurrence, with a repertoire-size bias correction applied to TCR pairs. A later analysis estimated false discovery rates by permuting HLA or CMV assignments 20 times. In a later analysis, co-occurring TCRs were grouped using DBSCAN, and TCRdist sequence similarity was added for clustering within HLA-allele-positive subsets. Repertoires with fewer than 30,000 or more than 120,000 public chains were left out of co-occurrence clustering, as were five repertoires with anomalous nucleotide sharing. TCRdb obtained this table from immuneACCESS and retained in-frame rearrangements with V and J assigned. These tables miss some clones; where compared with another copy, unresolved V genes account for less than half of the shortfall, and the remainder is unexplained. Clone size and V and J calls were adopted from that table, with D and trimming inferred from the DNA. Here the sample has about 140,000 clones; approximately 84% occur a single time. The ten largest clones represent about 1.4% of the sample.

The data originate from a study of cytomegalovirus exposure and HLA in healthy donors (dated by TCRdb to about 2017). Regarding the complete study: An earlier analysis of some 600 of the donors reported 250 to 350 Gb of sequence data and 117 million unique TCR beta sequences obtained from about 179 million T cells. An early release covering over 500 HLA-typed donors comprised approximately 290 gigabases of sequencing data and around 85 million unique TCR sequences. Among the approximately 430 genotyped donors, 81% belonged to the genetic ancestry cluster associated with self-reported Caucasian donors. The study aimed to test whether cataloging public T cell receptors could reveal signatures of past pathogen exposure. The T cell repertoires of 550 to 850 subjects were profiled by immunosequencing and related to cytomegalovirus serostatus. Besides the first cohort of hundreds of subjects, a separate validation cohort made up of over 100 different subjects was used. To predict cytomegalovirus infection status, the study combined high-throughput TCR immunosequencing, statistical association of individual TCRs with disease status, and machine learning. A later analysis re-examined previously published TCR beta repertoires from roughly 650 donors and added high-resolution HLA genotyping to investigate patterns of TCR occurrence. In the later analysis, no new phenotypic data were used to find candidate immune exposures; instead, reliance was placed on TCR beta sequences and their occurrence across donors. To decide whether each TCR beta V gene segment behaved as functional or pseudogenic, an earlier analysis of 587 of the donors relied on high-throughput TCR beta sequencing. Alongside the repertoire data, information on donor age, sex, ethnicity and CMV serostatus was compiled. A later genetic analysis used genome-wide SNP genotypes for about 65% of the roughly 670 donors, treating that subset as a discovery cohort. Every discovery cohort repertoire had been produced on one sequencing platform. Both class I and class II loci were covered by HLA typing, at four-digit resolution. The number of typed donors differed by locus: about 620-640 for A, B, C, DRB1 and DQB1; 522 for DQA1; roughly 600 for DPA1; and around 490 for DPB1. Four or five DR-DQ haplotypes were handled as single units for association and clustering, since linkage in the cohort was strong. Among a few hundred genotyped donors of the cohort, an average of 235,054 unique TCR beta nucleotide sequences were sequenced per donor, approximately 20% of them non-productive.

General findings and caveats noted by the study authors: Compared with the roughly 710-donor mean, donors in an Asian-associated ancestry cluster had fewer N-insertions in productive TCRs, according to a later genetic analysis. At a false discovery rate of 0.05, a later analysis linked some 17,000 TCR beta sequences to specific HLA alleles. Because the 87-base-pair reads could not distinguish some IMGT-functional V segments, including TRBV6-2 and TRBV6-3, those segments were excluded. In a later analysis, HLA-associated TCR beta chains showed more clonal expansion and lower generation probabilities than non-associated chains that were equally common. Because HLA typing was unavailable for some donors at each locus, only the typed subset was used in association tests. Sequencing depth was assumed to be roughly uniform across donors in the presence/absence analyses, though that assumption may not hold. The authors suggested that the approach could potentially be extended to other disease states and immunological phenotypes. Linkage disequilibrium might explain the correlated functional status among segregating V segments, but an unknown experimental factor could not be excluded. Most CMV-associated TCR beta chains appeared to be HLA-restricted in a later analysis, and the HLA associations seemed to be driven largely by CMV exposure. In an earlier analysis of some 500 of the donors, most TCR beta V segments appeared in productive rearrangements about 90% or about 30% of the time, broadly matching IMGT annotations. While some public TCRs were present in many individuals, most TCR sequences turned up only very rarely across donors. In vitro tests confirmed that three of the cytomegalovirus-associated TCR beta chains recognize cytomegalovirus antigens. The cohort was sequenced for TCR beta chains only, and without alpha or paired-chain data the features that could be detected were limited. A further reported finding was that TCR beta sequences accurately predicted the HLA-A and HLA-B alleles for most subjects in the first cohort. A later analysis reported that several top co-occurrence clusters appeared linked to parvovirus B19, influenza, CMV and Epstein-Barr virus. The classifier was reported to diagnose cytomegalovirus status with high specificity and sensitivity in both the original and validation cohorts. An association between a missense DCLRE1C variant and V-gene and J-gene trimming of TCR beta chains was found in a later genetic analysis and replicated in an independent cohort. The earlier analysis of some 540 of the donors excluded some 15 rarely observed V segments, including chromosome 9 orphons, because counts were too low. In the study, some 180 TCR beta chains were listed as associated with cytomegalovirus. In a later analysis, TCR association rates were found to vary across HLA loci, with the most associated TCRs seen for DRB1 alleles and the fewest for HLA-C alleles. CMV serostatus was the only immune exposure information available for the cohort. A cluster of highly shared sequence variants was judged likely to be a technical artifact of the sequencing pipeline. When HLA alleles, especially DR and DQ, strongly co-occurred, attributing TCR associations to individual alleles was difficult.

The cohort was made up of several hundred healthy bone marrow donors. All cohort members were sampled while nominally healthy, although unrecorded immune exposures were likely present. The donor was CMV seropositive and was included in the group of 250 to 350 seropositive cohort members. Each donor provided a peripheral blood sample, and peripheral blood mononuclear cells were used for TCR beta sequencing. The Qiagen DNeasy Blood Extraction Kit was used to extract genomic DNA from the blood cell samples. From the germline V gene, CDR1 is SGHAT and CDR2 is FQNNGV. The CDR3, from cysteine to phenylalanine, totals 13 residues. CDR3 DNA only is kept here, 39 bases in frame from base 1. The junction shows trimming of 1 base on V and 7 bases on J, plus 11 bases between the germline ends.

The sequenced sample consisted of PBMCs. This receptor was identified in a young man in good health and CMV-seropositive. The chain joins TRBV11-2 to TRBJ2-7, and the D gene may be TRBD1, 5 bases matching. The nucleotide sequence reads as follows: TGTGCCAGCAGCTTAGCTAGGGGTTGGGAGCAGTACTTC. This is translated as CASSLARGWEQYF.